These 21 T cell receptor beta chains were sequenced from one sample in a study of cytomegalovirus exposure and HLA in healthy donors. Amplification used 60 Vbeta primers and 13 Jbeta primers. TCRdb keeps only in-frame clones here, not all; method: immunoSEQ multiplex PCR. The sample carries about 190,000 clones, more than 70% recorded once. The sample was PBMCs. These receptors originate from a man younger than 45 in good health and CMV-seropositive.

This clone appeared a few times. The chain has TRBV6-1 and TRBJ2-5; maybe TRBD1 (7 bases). CDR1 is MNHNS, CDR2 SASEGT, per germline. The CDR3 has 11 amino acids. Deletions cut 10 bases from V and 4 bases from J, with 10 bases between. The CDR3, as DNA: TGTGCCAACAGGGGAGGAGAGACCCAGTACTTC. This encodes CANRGGETQYF.

This clone was seen a handful of times. The rearrangement uses TRBV10-2 and TRBJ1-5, with TRBD1 matching over 10 bases. With 0 bases clipped from V and 7 bases from J, the junction kept 6 bases outside the gene matches. Germline CDR1 WSHSY, CDR2 SAAADI. The CDR3 totals 16 residues. CDR3 in amino acids: CASSESRQGAYQPQHF. The CDR3 DNA reads as TGCGCCAGCAGTGAGTCGCGACAGGGGGCTTACCAGCCCCAGCATTTT.

The V call is TRBV27, the J call TRBJ2-7, with TRBD2 identical over 10 bases. The V segment lost 3 bases and the J segment 7 bases; nucleotides outside the gene matches: 9. Germline lookup yields CDR1 MNHEY and CDR2 SMNVEV (reference sequence). This CDR3 contains 15 residues. The CDR3 DNA sequence: TGTGCCAGCAGTTTTGGGCTAGCGGGAGTTAAGGAGCAGTACTTC. As protein: CASSFGLAGVKEQYF.

The J gene is TRBJ1-5, the V gene TRBV19, with TRBD1 identical over 7 bases. Germline V CDR1 and CDR2: LNHDA, SQIVND (reference sequence). Germline trimming cut 8 bases from V and 3 bases from J; bases unmatched to any gene: 7. The CDR3 sequence is 14 residues long. The DNA of the CDR3 is TGTGCCAGTGGCCCAGGGGGAAACAATCAGCCCCAGCATTTT. The encoded protein is CASGPGGNNQPQHF.

The chain has TRBV7-2 and TRBJ2-7, with D maybe TRBD2 (5 bases). The CDR3 is 15 residues long. Germline loops: CDR1 SGHTA, CDR2 FQGNSA. Trimming shortened V by 2 bases and J by 6 bases, and 17 bases separated the two germline ends. CDR3 nucleotides: TGTGCCAGCAGCTTAAGTTCGGACTCCTCCCGCGAGCAGTACTTC. Its translation: CASSLSSDSSREQYF.

This clone was observed a few times. This chain links TRBV28 with TRBJ2-5, with 7 bases that match TRBD2. There are 15 residues in the CDR3. Germline V gene data show CDR1 as MDHEN and CDR2 as SYDVKM. V trimming: 2 bases; J trimming: 5 bases; junction bases outside the gene matches: 8. The DNA of the CDR3 is TGTGCCAGCAGTTTAATTACTAGCGTTGACGAGACCCAGTACTTC. This encodes CASSLITSVDETQYF. Full variable domain (rest looked up from reference TRBV28 and TRBJ2-5): DVKVTQSSRYLVKRTGEKVFLECVQDMDHENMFWYRQDPGLGLRLIYFSYDVKMKEKGDIPEGYSVSREKKERFSLILESASTNQTSMYLCASSLITSVDETQYFGPGTRLLVL.

The genes are TRBV6-6 and TRBJ1-5; D is undetermined. Germline V gives CDR1 MNHNY, CDR2 SVGAGI (reference sequence). The CDR3 totals 15 residues. V lost 6 bases, J lost 11 bases, and 23 bases lay in between. This CDR3 reads CASRPGREAGTTQHF. The CDR3 DNA reads TGTGCCAGCAGACCCGGGAGGGAAGCGGGTACGACCCAGCATTTT.

This sequence joins TRBV4-1 and TRBJ2-3, with D hard to call. Looked up from germline, CDR1 is MGHRA and CDR2 is YSYEKL. The V gene lost 2 bases and the J gene lost 1 base, with 10 bases spanning the gap. The CDR3 is 15 residues long. The CDR3 loop is CASSQIPGRTDTQYF. CDR3 bases: TGCGCCAGCAGCCAAATCCCCGGTCGCACAGATACGCAGTATTTT.

This clone was seen a single time. J is TRBJ2-5 and V is TRBV9, with TRBD2 identical over 15 bases. Germline CDR1 and CDR2: SGDLS and YYNGEE. This CDR3 has 16 amino acids. The junction had 6 bases not matched to a gene; V was cut back by 4 bases and J by 5 bases. The CDR3 DNA reads as TGTGCCAGCAGCAGGACTAGCGGGGGGGCGAGTGAGACCCAGTACTTC. Its protein is CASSRTSGGASETQYF.

The V and J genes are TRBV9 and TRBJ2-7; 10 bases line up with TRBD1. The junction had 13 bases not matched to a gene; V was cut back by 5 bases and J by 5 bases. The CDR3 extends over 16 amino acids. Germline loops: CDR1 SGDLS, CDR2 YYNGEE. This chain's CDR3 is CASSVSRDRGTHEQYF. For the CDR3, the DNA is TGTGCCAGCAGTGTTTCCCGGGACAGGGGAACACACGAGCAGTACTTC.

This chain joins TRBV28 and TRBJ2-5, with 8 bases fitting TRBD2. CDR3 size: 14 residues. Germline CDR1 is MDHEN and CDR2 is SYDVKM. The V segment lost 5 bases and the J segment 5 bases; nucleotides outside the gene matches: 7. The CDR3 reads CASSPGGARETQYF. In DNA form, the CDR3 reads TGTGCCAGCAGTCCCGGGGGGGCCAGGGAGACCCAGTACTTC.

The V call is TRBV5-4, the J call TRBJ2-2; 9 bases are shared with TRBD1. The CDR3 spans 14 residues. The V gene end was trimmed by 5 bases and the J gene end by 5 bases; junction bases not matched to a gene: 4. Germline loops: CDR1 SGHNT, CDR2 YYREEE (reference sequence). CDR3 in DNA: TGTGCCAGCAGGACCGGGACAGGGACCGGGGAGCTGTTTTTT. Its protein product is CASRTGTGTGELFF.

This clone was picked up a small number of times. The V and J genes are TRBV19 and TRBJ2-7; 10 positions match TRBD2. This CDR3 contains 15 residues. Germline V gives CDR1 LNHDA, CDR2 SQIVND (reference sequence). Trimming removed 3 bases from V and 4 bases from J; junction bases left unmatched: 6. The CDR3 region is CASSIQREGRYEQYF. The CDR3 DNA is TGTGCCAGTAGTATTCAGCGGGAGGGCCGGTACGAGCAGTACTTC.

The rearrangement joins TRBV7-2 to TRBJ2-7; D is possibly TRBD2 (6 bases). V lost 0 bases and J 2 bases, leaving 8 bases between the germline ends. Germline V gives CDR1 SGHTA, CDR2 FQGNSA. The CDR3 loop spans 14 amino acids. CDR3 nucleotides: TGTGCCAGCAGCTTAGCAGCGGGCCCCTACGAGCAGTACTTC. Translated, it gives CASSLAAGPYEQYF.

The sample holds many counts of this clone. This sequence joins TRBV10-1 and TRBJ1-2; tentative D call: TRBD1 (5 bases). This CDR3 is 15 amino acids long. V gave up 2 bases and J gave up 4 bases, with 14 bases separating them. Germline V CDR1 and CDR2: WNHNN, SYGVQD (reference sequence). In nucleotides, the CDR3 is TGCGCCAGCAGTGAGGGCCCCACAGGTCGCTATGGCTACACCTTC. Translating it yields CASSEGPTGRYGYTF.

This clone appeared once. The CDR3 bases are TGTGCCAGCAGTGACAACAGGGATAGGGTCACAGATACGCAGTATTTT. This translates into CASSDNRDRVTDTQYF. The V gene is TRBV25-1, the J gene TRBJ2-3; D perhaps matches TRBD1 (6 bases). V was shortened by 3 bases and J by 2 bases, with 15 bases between the two germline ends. The CDR3 consists of 16 residues. Per germline, CDR1 MGHDK and CDR2 SYGVNS.

This clone appeared once. The rearrangement uses TRBV19 and TRBJ1-2, with 9 bases fitting TRBD1. CDR1 and CDR2 (germline): LNHDA, SQIVND (reference sequence). The CDR3 is made up of 16 amino acids. Trimming cost V 3 bases and J 2 bases; bases outside gene matches: 7. CDR3 loop: CASSIGGTGPNYGYTF. In DNA form, the CDR3 reads TGTGCCAGTAGTATCGGGGGGACAGGGCCAAACTATGGCTACACCTTC.

This clone was observed a handful of times. V usage is TRBV5-1 and J usage is TRBJ2-3, with TRBD2 identical over 9 bases. The V gene's germline CDR1 is SGHRS and CDR2 YFSETQ. V was pared by 4 bases and J by 1 base, with 7 bases of the junction left unmatched. The CDR3 contains 16 residues. The CDR3 nucleotides read TGCGCCAGCAGCCATAGCGGGGGCCCTCGCACAGATACGCAGTATTTT. This gives the protein CASSHSGGPRTDTQYF.

V and J are TRBV5-1 and TRBJ2-1, with TRBD2 matching 7 bases. The length of the CDR3 is 16 residues. Losses at the gene ends were 7 bases for V and 0 bases for J; bases not matched to a gene: 10. CDR1 is SGHRS, CDR2 YFSETQ, per germline. The CDR3 coding sequence is TGCGCCAGCGTCGAATTGGGGGGGAGCTCCTACAATGAGCAGTTCTTC. Encoded protein: CASVELGGSSYNEQFF.

The chain links TRBV19 to TRBJ2-7; 7 positions agree with TRBD1. V lost 6 bases, J lost 3 bases, and 5 bases stayed unmatched. Germline loops: CDR1 LNHDA, CDR2 SQIVND (reference sequence). The CDR3 loop spans 13 amino acids. CDR3 amino acids: CASSRDSRYEQYF. CDR3 nucleotide sequence: TGTGCCAGTAGCCGGGACAGTCGCTACGAGCAGTACTTC.

With respect to this clone: The junction shows a germline mismatch at one end, possibly a read error. The chain couples TRBV7-9 to TRBJ1-2, with D hard to call. CDR1 SEHNR and CDR2 FQNEAQ come from the germline V gene (reference sequence). The CDR3 consists of 12 residues. CDR3 sequence (DNA): TGTGCCAGCAACTTAGACCGGAGGGGCTACACCTTC. This encodes CASNLDRRGYTF.